This TCR beta chain was recorded in a study of blood T cell repertoires in COVID-19 (dated by TCRdb to the early 2020s). For the study in its entirety: Samples covering the acute and convalescent phases of COVID-19 were provided by collaborators in the United States, Italy and Spain. The material from the prospective study consisted of cDNA or gDNA derived from T cells, B-cell-depleted T cells, or PBMCs. Deeply sampled blood TCRbeta repertoires from subjects exposed to, actively infected with, or recovered from COVID-19 were included in the dataset. The repertoires were released in a freely available public database meant as a resource for research on the immune response to SARS-CoV-2. Samples were obtained from the ongoing ImmuneRACE study (first 160 participants) and from about 1,300 subjects provided by 6 global collaborators. Nearly every sample came with metadata listing a de-identified subject ID, COVID-19 status, age in years and sex. Where available, HLA class I and class II types were taken from metadata supplied by the sample provider and were not determined by assay-based typing.

On this clone: This clone's antigen is unknown. Base-call qualities are not available, and no considerably larger clone is one nucleotide away.

The CDR3 sequence holds 14 residues, the cysteine and phenylalanine included. The kept DNA is CDR3 alone, 42 bases in frame from the first base. Based on the germline V gene, the CDR1 and CDR2 sequences are SGHAT and FQNNGV. Trimming costs V 2 bases and J 8 bases, and their ends lie 12 bases apart. Broad study findings and their caveats: The quantity of clinical and demographic metadata differed by source and by participant and was supplied without curation.

TCRbeta CDR3 regions were amplified from genomic DNA using the immunoSEQ Assay, a bias-controlled multiplex PCR. In the paper's pipeline: The number of nucleated cells in each sample was estimated by amplification of reference gene primers within the assay. Sequence reads were collapsed and filtered to measure the absolute abundance of every unique TCRbeta CDR3 rearrangement. For each sample, productive Simpson clonality was calculated as the square root of Simpson's diversity index across productive rearrangements. TCRdb retrieved this table from immuneACCESS and kept in-frame rearrangements only. Not all clones are present; in checked studies, unresolved V genes account for under half, and no reason is known for the remainder. From that table come the V and J calls and clone size; the DNA was used to work out D and trimming. The sample records hundreds of thousands of clones, roughly 87% of which are singletons. Just over 2.5% of the sample lies in the top ten.

Participants in the prospective study were aged roughly 18 to 89 years, lived in some 24 United States geographic areas, and enrolled through a virtual design. To assign participants to cohorts, the prospective study relied on clinical history that participants themselves reported in a screening survey and a study questionnaire. In the prospective study, mobile phlebotomists collected whole blood, serum and a nasopharyngeal or oropharyngeal swab from each participant. Additional blood draws and questionnaires over an approximately 2-month period could optionally be provided by prospective study participants. Before DNA extraction, prospective study blood samples were shipped either frozen or at room temperature.

Recombination joined TRBV11-2 with TRBJ1-4; TRBD1 is perhaps the D gene, given 6 matching bases. This clonotype was sampled from a young woman with acute COVID-19. The sample taken for sequencing was PBMCs or T cells enriched from blood (not recorded which). The bases are TGTGCCAGCAGCTTACCACAGGGCGGGGAAAAACTGTTTTTT. The translation is CASSLPQGGEKLFF.